Listed here are 27 T cell receptor beta chains from one sample, sequenced in a study of response to subunit inactivated influenza vaccine. TCRdb re-derived calls from the RT-PCR reads in MiXCR, one entry per CDR3 protein. The sample includes over 450,000 distinct CDR3 sequences, approximately 12% of them seen just once. The sample in question was PBMCs from blood, obtained roughly 45 days after vaccination. Receptors originate from a man aged 45-60 years who received an inactivated influenza vaccine.

This clonotype was seen more than once but under ten times. The V call is TRBV20-1, the J call TRBJ2-5; D remains unclear. Germline V gene lookup returns CDR1 DFQATT and CDR2 SNEGSKA (reference sequence). The CDR3 has 12 residues. With 6 bases removed from V and 5 bases from J, the gap between germline ends came to 13 bases. CDR3 region: CSAVVAGETQYF. The DNA of the CDR3 is TGCAGTGCAGTGGTGGCCGGGGAGACCCAGTACTTC.

This clonotype was seen only a few times. The chain carries TRBV5-1 and TRBJ2-4; 10 nucleotides align to TRBD1. The CDR3 runs 14 residues. Trimming removed 4 bases from V and 10 bases from J; junction bases left unmatched: 8. Germline assignment: CDR1 SGHRS and CDR2 YFSETQ. The DNA for the CDR3 is TGCGCCAGCAGCACCCGACAGGGGGCAGGGATTCAGTACTTC. Its protein product is CASSTRQGAGIQYF.

This clonotype was counted only a few times. The gene calls are TRBV29-1 and TRBJ2-3; TRBD2 matches at 10 bases. The germline CDR1 and CDR2 sequences are SQVTM and ANQGSEA. The J segment lost 8 bases and the V segment lost 7 bases, leaving 12 bases of the junction unmatched. CDR3 length equals 14 residues. CDR3: CSAGGSSGGPTQYF. The CDR3, as DNA: TGCAGCGCCGGAGGCTCTAGCGGGGGCCCTACGCAGTATTTT.

CDR3 coding DNA: TGCGCCAGCAGCCAAGACACGGATATTGAGACCCAGTACTTC. Its translation: CASSQDTDIETQYF. This chain uses TRBV4-3 with TRBJ2-5; D gene unclear. V was cut by 0 bases and J by 5 bases, with 10 bases left in between. This CDR3 region has 14 residues. Looked up from germline, CDR1 is LGHNA and CDR2 is YSLEER.

This clonotype was picked up many times. The chain recombines TRBV12-3 or TRBV12-4 with TRBJ2-3; no reliable D call. V lost 3 bases and J lost 2, with 12 bases in between. The CDR3 runs to 15 residues. The CDR3 region is CASSFSPNYTDTQYF. CDR3 nucleotides: TGTGCCAGCAGTTTCTCCCCTAACTACACAGATACGCAGTATTTT.

This clonotype was seen more than once but under ten times. The chain has TRBV6-5 and TRBJ1-6; TRBD1 might be the D (6 bases). CDR1 and CDR2 from the germline V gene are MNHEY and SVGAGI. CDR3 length: 16 amino acids. V was trimmed by 2 bases and J by 6 bases, leaving 14 bases between them. The CDR3 sequence is CASSYGQGTVNSPLHF. As DNA, the CDR3 is TGTGCCAGCAGTTACGGGCAGGGGACGGTTAATTCACCCCTCCACTTT.

V is TRBV15 and J is TRBJ2-3; TRBD2 aligns across 8 bases. V gave up 0 bases and J gave up 1 base; unmatched junction bases: 3. The length of the CDR3 is 16 residues. Per germline, CDR1 LNHNV and CDR2 YYDKDF (reference sequence). The CDR3 nucleotides are TGTGCCACCAGCAGAGATAATAGCGGGGGCACAGATACGCAGTATTTT. This encodes CATSRDNSGGTDTQYF.

This clonotype turned up a few times. J is TRBJ2-1 and V is TRBV20-1; D unclear. The V end lost 2 bases, the J end lost 6 bases, and 17 bases lay between the germline ends. Germline lookup yields CDR1 DFQATT and CDR2 SNEGSKA (reference sequence). This CDR3 contains 15 residues. This chain's CDR3 is CSARRLLRPSNEQFF. As DNA, the CDR3 is TGCAGTGCTAGAAGGCTACTAAGACCTTCCAATGAGCAGTTCTTC.

The chain links TRBV4-1 to TRBJ2-3; D is unclear. The germline V gene has CDR1 MGHRA and CDR2 YSYEKL. The CDR3 is 13 residues long. The V and J ends lost 3 bases and 6 bases respectively, with 10 bases between them. CDR3 DNA: TGCGCCAGCAGCCAGGGCCCTGCGGATACGCAGTATTTT. Amino acid sequence: CASSQGPADTQYF.

This clonotype was recorded a few times. The rearrangement links TRBV6-5 to TRBJ2-4; D tentatively reads TRBD1 or TRBD2 (5 bases each). In germline, CDR1 is MNHEY, CDR2 SVGAGI. V was clipped by 0 bases and J by 3 bases, with 18 bases between them. This CDR3 is built from 18 residues. The CDR3 bases are TGTGCCAGCAGTTACTCGTCCGGGACGTCCGGAGTCAAAAACATTCAGTACTTC. This encodes CASSYSSGTSGVKNIQYF.

The gene calls are TRBV20-1 and TRBJ2-7, with unresolved D. V dropped 6 bases and J dropped 2 bases, with 11 bases sitting between them. This CDR3 has 12 residues. Germline V gene lookup returns CDR1 DFQATT and CDR2 SNEGSKA (reference sequence). The CDR3 sequence: CSANTNTYEQYF. The CDR3 DNA is TGCAGTGCGAACACTAACACCTACGAGCAGTACTTC.

The rearrangement uses TRBV24-1 and TRBJ1-1; D gene uncertain. Germline V gives CDR1 KGHDR, CDR2 SFDVKD. With 4 bases removed from V and 5 bases from J, the gap between germline ends came to 10 bases. The CDR3 spans 13 residues. CDR3 residues: CATSDLGRTEAFF. DNA of the CDR3: TGTGCCACCAGTGACCTAGGGAGGACTGAAGCTTTCTTT.

V gene TRBV7-2 combines with J gene TRBJ2-1; TRBD2 is a possible D gene (5 bases). CDR1 SGHTA and CDR2 FQGNSA come from the germline V gene. Trimming took off 2 bases at V and 8 bases at J, with 19 bases between the two ends. The CDR3 is 16 residues long. The DNA for the CDR3 is TGTGCCAGCAGCTTAAGTCGACTACTAGGCTATGATGAGCAGTTCTTC. It is translated as CASSLSRLLGYDEQFF.

The CDR3 region is CSAGGIGDTEAFF. The CDR3 DNA sequence: TGCAGTGCTGGGGGGATTGGGGACACTGAAGCTTTCTTT. The chain links TRBV20-1 to TRBJ1-1; maybe TRBD1 (5 bases). CDR1 is DFQATT, CDR2 SNEGSKA, per germline (reference sequence). This CDR3 region has 13 residues. Trimming pared 5 bases from V and 3 bases from J, leaving 13 bases between.

This clonotype was seen at least ten times. The chain combines TRBV18 with TRBJ2-7; unclear D gene. This CDR3 spans 17 amino acids. Trimming cost V 2 bases and J 3 bases, with 20 bases left between them. Germline CDR1 and CDR2: KGHSH and LQKENI. CDR3 protein: CASSPATERVFLYEQYF. For the CDR3, the DNA is TGTGCCAGCTCACCAGCAACGGAAAGGGTTTTTCTCTACGAGCAGTACTTC.

This chain joins TRBV3-1 and TRBJ1-6; possible D gene TRBD1, 6 bases. The CDR3 runs 17 residues. CDR1 LGHDT and CDR2 YNNKEL come from the germline V gene (reference sequence). V lost 0 bases and J 4 bases, leaving 13 bases between the germline ends. CDR3 bases: TGTGCCAGCAGCCAAGAAGCAGGGGCGCTGTATAATTCACCCCTCCACTTT. It specifies CASSQEAGALYNSPLHF.

V is TRBV10-3 and J is TRBJ2-2; D unresolved. Looked up from germline, CDR1 is ENHRY and CDR2 is SYGVKD. CDR3 length: 14 amino acids. V was trimmed by 8 bases and J by 0 bases, leaving 10 bases between them. The CDR3 here is CAIAASSNTGELFF. CDR3 in DNA: TGTGCCATCGCTGCGTCATCGAACACCGGGGAGCTGTTTTTT.

The V call is TRBV9, the J call TRBJ2-1, with 12 positions matching TRBD1. J was trimmed by 9 bases and V by 6 bases; bases with no gene match: 7. CDR1 SGDLS and CDR2 YYNGEE come from the germline V gene. The CDR3 is 14 residues long. CDR3 bases: TGTGCCAGCACGGCCGGGACAGGGGGCGGTGAGCAGTTCTTC. Residues: CASTAGTGGGEQFF.

The chain recombines TRBV7-9 with TRBJ1-6, with TRBD1 matching over 10 bases. CDR1 and CDR2 (germline): SEHNR, FQNEAQ (reference sequence). The CDR3 runs 17 residues. V trimming: 1 base; J trimming: 7 bases; junction bases outside the gene matches: 7. CDR3 amino acids: CASSLGHRDRGNSPLHF. In DNA form, the CDR3 reads TGTGCCAGCAGCTTAGGCCACCGGGACAGGGGAAATTCACCCCTCCACTTT.

This clonotype was observed many times. V usage is TRBV4-1 and J usage is TRBJ1-3, with D maybe TRBD1 (5 bases). The CDR3 has 14 amino acids. V dropped 5 bases and J dropped 4 bases, with 12 bases sitting between them. Looked up from germline, CDR1 is MGHRA and CDR2 is YSYEKL. The CDR3 sequence: CASSFRVSGNTIYF. DNA of the CDR3: TGCGCCAGCAGCTTCAGGGTTTCCGGAAACACCATATATTTT.

This clonotype appeared a few times. This chain links TRBV20-1 with TRBJ1-1; D may be TRBD1 (5 bases). The germline V gene encodes CDR1 DFQATT and CDR2 SNEGSKA (reference sequence). Trimming removed 3 bases at V and 3 bases at J, with 14 bases between. There are 14 residues in the CDR3. The CDR3 region is CSASPAGLDTEAFF. CDR3 sequence (DNA): TGCAGTGCTAGCCCGGCAGGGTTGGACACTGAAGCTTTCTTT.

The V call is TRBV10-3, the J call TRBJ2-5, with D possibly being TRBD1 (5 bases). There are 15 residues in the CDR3. Trimming pared 6 bases from V and 9 bases from J, leaving 23 bases between. Germline assignment: CDR1 ENHRY and CDR2 SYGVKD. CDR3: CAISAPDSSLMPQYF. CDR3 coding DNA: TGTGCCATCAGCGCTCCTGACAGCTCCCTAATGCCCCAGTACTTC.

This rearrangement joins TRBV5-1 to TRBJ2-5; D is uncertain. The length of the CDR3 is 14 residues. Germline CDR1 is SGHRS and CDR2 is YFSETQ. Trimming took 0 bases from V and 2 from J, leaving 8 bases between them. This CDR3 is CASSLAAAQETQYF. In DNA, the CDR3 is TGCGCCAGCAGCTTGGCGGCAGCTCAAGAGACCCAGTACTTC.

The chain is built from TRBV29-1 and TRBJ2-4, with D maybe TRBD1 (6 bases). The ends were cut back, 2 bases at V and 2 bases at J, with 16 bases in the middle. The CDR3 covers 16 residues. CDR1 is SQVTM and CDR2 is ANQGSEA in the germline V gene. DNA for the CDR3: TGCAGCGTTGAAATGGGACAAAGGGTTTCCAAAAACATTCAGTACTTC. Its protein is CSVEMGQRVSKNIQYF.

This clonotype was detected many times. The CDR3 DNA reads as TGCAGCGGCAGCGGGGGGGCCTTAATCGAAGAGACCCAGTACTTC. This codes for CSGSGGALIEETQYF. V usage is TRBV29-1 and J usage is TRBJ2-5, with 10 bases identical to TRBD2. V was pared by 7 bases and J by 3 bases, with 11 bases of the junction left unmatched. Germline values: CDR1 SQVTM, CDR2 ANQGSEA. This CDR3 is built from 15 residues.

In its sample, this clonotype was seen many times. The chain carries TRBV20-1 and TRBJ2-1; D not resolved. The CDR3 totals 14 residues. Germline V gene lookup returns CDR1 DFQATT and CDR2 SNEGSKA (reference sequence). V was clipped by 4 bases and J by 4 bases, with 14 bases between them. The CDR3 loop is CSAIGANGYNEQFF. DNA of the CDR3: TGCAGTGCTATTGGAGCCAACGGTTACAATGAGCAGTTCTTC.

This clonotype was picked up a small number of times. The chain combines TRBV3-1 with TRBJ2-2; a possible D gene is TRBD1 (5 bases). Germline V gene data show CDR1 as LGHDT and CDR2 as YNNKEL (reference sequence). CDR3 length equals 14 residues. Trimming shortened V by 5 bases and J by 1 base, and 8 bases separated the two germline ends. The CDR3 protein is CASSWTQNTGELFF. CDR3 DNA: TGTGCCAGCAGCTGGACACAGAACACCGGGGAGCTGTTTTTT.